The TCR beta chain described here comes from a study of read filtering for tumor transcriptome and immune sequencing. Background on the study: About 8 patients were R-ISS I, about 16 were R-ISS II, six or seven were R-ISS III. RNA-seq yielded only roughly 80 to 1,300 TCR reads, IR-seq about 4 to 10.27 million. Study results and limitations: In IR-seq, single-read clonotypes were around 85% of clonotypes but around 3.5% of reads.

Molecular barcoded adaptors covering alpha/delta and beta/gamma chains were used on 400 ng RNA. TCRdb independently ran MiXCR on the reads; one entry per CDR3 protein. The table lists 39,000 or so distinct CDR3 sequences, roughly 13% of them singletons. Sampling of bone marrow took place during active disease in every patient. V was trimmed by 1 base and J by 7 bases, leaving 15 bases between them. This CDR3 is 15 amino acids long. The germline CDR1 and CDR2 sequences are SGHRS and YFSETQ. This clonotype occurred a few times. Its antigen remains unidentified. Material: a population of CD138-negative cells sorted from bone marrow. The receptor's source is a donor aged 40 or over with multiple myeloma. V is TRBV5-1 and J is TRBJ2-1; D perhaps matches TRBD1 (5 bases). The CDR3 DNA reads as TGCGCCAGCAGCTTGTTCCGACAGACCCAAAATGAGCAGTTCTTC. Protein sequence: CASSLFRQTQNEQFF.